This TCR beta chain stems from a study of cytomegalovirus exposure and HLA in healthy donors. Overall study context: T cells numbering about 180 million yielded some 100 million unique TCR beta sequences in an earlier analysis.

Although they were nominally healthy when sampled, donors likely had unrecorded immune exposures. Study conclusions and caveats: Across all donors, roughly uniform sequencing depth was an assumption of the presence/absence analyses. Associated with cytomegalovirus, according to the listing, were some 150 TCR beta chains.

PCR employed 60 Vbeta and 13 Jbeta primers. Generated by immunoSEQ multiplex PCR, the TCRdb table keeps only in-frame clones and is missing some. The sample lists around 100,000 clones; 74% were seen once. Trimming at V came to 8 bases and at J to 5 bases, leaving 10 bases not matched to a gene. The CDR3 loop spans 14 amino acids. Germline loops: CDR1 SGHVS, CDR2 FQNEAQ. A note on this clone: Its antigen is still unknown.

The V call is TRBV7-8, the J call TRBJ2-5; 8 bases match TRBD2. The clonotype was recovered from a man in his forties or fifties in good health and CMV-seropositive. Sequencing was carried out using PBMCs. The CDR3 coding sequence is TGTGCCAGCTTGTATGGGACTAGGAGGGAGACCCAGTACTTC. Translation: CASLYGTRRETQYF.